The source of this T cell receptor (beta chain) is a study of blood T cell repertoires in COVID-19 (TCRdb year 2020). Broadly, across the study: Samples covering the acute and convalescent phases of COVID-19 were provided by collaborators in the United States, Italy and Spain. The repertoires were released in a freely available public database intended as a resource for research on the immune response to SARS-CoV-2. Where available, HLA class I and class II types were taken from metadata supplied by the sample provider and were not determined by assay-based typing. Samples came from the ongoing ImmuneRACE study (first 160 participants) plus 1,254 subjects from 6 global collaborators. Nearly every sample came with metadata listing a de-identified subject ID, COVID-19 status, age in years and sex. Subjects who had been exposed to COVID-19, were actively infected with it, or had recovered from it provided the deeply sampled blood TCRbeta repertoires that made up the dataset. The prospective study material was composed of cDNA or gDNA derived from T cells, B-cell-depleted T cells, or PBMCs. Results the study describes overall, beyond this receptor: The quantity of clinical and demographic metadata differed by source and by participant and was supplied without curation.

With regard to this clone: Its antigen target is currently unknown. No much larger clonotype is one base removed from it; base qualities were not supplied.

One collaborating source in Seattle enrolled patients during active infection and followed them longitudinally through the course of disease. Whole blood was collected in K2EDTA tubes by collaborating institutions according to the institutions' own protocols. For TCRbeta analysis, collaborator samples were shipped as frozen whole blood, as isolated PBMCs, or as DNA extracted from either sample type. The immunoSEQ Assay, a bias-controlled multiplex PCR, was used to amplify TCRbeta CDR3 regions from genomic DNA. The published analysis was carried out like this. Nucleated cell counts per sample were estimated from amplification of reference gene primers within the assay. Sequence reads were collapsed and filtered to measure the absolute abundance of every unique TCRbeta CDR3 rearrangement. Productive Simpson clonality was computed per sample as the square root of Simpson's diversity index over productive rearrangements. TCRdb re-hosts the immuneACCESS table, in-frame sequences only. Its copies lack some clones; in the studies checked, an unresolved V gene accounts for under half of them, and the cause for the rest is not known. V and J calls and clone size follow that table, whereas D and trimming were derived from the DNA. Present in this sample are about 480,000 clones, roughly 88% of which were seen just once. In total, the top ten clones hold around 13% of the sample.

This clonotype was sampled from a woman in her fifties or sixties with COVID-19, enrolled during active disease. The source material was peripheral blood.

In nucleotides, the sequence is TGTGCCAGCAGCTACGGTAGCGATACGCAGTATTTT. It encodes CASSYGSDTQYF. The chain is assembled from TRBV3-1 (or the pseudogene TRBV3-2) and TRBJ2-3; the D gene cannot be resolved reliably. CDR1 is given as LGHDT and CDR2 as YNNKEL, both from the germline V gene (reference sequence). V lost 5 bases and J lost 6 bases; the stretch between them is 9 bases long. The CDR3 contains 12 residues, cysteine and phenylalanine counted. Here the CDR3 DNA is all that survives: 36 bases in frame from base 1.